This T cell receptor (beta chain) was sequenced during a study of blood T cell repertoires in COVID-19. CDR1 and CDR2 from the germline V gene are SGHTA and FQGNSA. V was trimmed by 2 bases and J by 8 bases, leaving 6 bases between them. This CDR3 is built from 11 residues. In the authors' workflow: Amplification from reference gene primers served as the basis for estimated nucleated cell counts. Here immunoSEQ multiplex PCR was the method, and the copy in TCRdb shows in-frame clones only, minus some. The DNA gave D and trimming, while V, J and clone size come from that table. The sample lists 75,000 or so clones, 88% seen once, with 5.5% to 7.5% in the top ten.

The chain uses TRBV7-2 and TRBJ1-2; D gene uncertain. The sample comprised peripheral blood. This TCR was recovered from a man between 70 and 80 years old with acute or convalescent COVID-19. CDR3 loop: CASSLMEGYTF. DNA of the CDR3: TGTGCCAGCAGCTTAATGGAGGGCTACACCTTC. The entire variable domain, with the rest obtained from reference TRBV7-2 and TRBJ1-2, is as follows: GAGVSQSPSNKVTEKGKDVELRCDPISGHTALYWYRQSLGQGLEFLIYFQGNSAPDKSGLPSDRFSAERTGGSVSTLTIQRTQQEDSAVYLCASSLMEGYTFGSGTRLTVV.